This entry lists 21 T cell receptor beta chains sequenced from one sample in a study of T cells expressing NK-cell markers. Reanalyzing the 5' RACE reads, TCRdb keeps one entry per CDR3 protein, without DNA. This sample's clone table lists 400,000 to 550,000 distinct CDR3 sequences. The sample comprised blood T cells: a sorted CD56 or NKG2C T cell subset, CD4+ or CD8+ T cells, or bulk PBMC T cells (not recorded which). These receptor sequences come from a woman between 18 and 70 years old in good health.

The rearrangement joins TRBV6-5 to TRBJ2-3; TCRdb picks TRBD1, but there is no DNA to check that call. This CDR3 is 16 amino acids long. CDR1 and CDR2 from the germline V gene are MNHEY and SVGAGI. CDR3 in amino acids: CASSYFIGGLRDTQYF.

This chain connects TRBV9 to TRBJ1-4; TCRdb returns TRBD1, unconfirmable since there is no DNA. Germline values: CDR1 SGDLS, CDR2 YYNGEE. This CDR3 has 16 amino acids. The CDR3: CASSDNTQGNEEKLFF.

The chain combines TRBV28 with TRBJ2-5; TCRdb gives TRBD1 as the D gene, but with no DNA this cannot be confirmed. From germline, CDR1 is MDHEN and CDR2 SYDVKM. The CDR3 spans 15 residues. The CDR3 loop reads CASSFRGPLAETQYF.

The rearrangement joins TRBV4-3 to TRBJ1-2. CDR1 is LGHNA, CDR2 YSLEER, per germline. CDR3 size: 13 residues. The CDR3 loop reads CASSQDMNYGYTF.

The CDR3 sequence: CSAPLGTGGWYF. This chain joins TRBV20-1 and TRBJ2-3; no DNA is available, so the TRBD1 call from TCRdb remains unchecked. Per germline, CDR1 DFQATT and CDR2 SNEGSKA (reference sequence). CDR3 length: 12 residues.

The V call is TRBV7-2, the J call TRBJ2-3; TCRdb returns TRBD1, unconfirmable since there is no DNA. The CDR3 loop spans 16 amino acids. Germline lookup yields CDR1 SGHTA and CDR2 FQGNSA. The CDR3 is CASSLVATGGTDTQYF.

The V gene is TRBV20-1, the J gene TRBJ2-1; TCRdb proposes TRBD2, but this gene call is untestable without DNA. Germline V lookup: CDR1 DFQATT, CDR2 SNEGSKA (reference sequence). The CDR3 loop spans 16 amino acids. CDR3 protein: CSAKGSSGSWQEGQFF.

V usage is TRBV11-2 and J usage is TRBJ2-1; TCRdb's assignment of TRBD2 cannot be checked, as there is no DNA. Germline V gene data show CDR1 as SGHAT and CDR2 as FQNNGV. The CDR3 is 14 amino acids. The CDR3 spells CASSSRGLENEQFF. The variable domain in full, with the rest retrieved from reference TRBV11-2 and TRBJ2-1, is EAGVAQSPRYKIIEKRQSVAFWCNPISGHATLYWYQQILGQGPKLLIQFQNNGVVDDSQLPKDRFSAERLKGVDSTLKIQPAKLEDSAVYLCASSSRGLENEQFFGPGTRLTVL.

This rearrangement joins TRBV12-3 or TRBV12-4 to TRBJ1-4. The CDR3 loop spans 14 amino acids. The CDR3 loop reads CASSSRLASGKLFF.

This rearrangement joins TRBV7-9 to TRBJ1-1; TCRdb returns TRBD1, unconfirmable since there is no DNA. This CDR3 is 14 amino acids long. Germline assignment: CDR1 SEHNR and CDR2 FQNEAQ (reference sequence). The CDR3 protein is CASSRHGGAREAFF.

CDR3 region: CASSYTMDLAEGLNEQFF. The chain recombines TRBV6-5 with TRBJ2-1; the D gene TCRdb calls, TRBD2, cannot be checked with no DNA. Germline V gives CDR1 MNHEY, CDR2 SVGAGI. There are 18 residues in the CDR3.

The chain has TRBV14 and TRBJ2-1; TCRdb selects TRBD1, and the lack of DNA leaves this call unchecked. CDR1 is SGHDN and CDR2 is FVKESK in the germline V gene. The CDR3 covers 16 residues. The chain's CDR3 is CASSQEGGSSYNEQFF.

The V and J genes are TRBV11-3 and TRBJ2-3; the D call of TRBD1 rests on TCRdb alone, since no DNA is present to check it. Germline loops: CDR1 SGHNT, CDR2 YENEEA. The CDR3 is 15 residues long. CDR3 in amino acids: CASSFRQGPADTQYF.

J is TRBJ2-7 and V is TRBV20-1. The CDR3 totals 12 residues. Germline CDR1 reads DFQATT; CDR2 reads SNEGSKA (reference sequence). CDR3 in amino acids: CSASLLGKEQYF.

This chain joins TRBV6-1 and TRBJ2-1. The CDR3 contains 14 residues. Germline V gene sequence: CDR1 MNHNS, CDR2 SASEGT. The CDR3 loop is CASSELLPYNEQFF.

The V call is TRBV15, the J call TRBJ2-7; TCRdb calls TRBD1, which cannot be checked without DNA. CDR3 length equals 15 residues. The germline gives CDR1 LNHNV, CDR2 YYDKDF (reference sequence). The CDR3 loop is CATSRDRRESYEQYF.

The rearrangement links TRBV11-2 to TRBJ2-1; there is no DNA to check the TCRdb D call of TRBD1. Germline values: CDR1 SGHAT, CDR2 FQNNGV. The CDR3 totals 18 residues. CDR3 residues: CASSARSGQQSSYNEQFF.

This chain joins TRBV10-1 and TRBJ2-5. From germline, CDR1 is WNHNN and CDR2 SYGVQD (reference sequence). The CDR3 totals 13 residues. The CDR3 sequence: CASSEDLDETQYF.

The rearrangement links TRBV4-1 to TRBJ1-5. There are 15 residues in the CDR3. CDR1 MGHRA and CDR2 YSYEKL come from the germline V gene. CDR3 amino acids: CASSQDSQPDQPQHF.

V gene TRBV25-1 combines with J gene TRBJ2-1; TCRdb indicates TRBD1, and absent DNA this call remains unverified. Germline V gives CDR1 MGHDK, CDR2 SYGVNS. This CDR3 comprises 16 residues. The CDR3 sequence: CASSGPGTGGYNEQFF.

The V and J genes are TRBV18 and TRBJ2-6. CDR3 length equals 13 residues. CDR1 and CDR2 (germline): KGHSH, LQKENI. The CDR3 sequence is CASSPAGANVLTF. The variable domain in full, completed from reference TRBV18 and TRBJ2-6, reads NAGVMQNPRHLVRRRGQEARLRCSPMKGHSHVYWYRQLPEEGLKFMVYLQKENIIDESGMPKERFSAEFPKEGPSILRIQQVVRGDSAAYFCASSPAGANVLTFGAGSRLTVL.